These 31 T cell receptor beta chains were sequenced from one sample in a study of blood T cells in healthy people across ages. Alongside a J-beta primer mix, a sample-barcoded 5' primer served in a second PCR lasting about 7 to 12 cycles. A single record per CDR3 protein comes from TCRdb applying MiXCR to the 5' RACE reads. The sample shows 750,000 to 950,000 distinct CDR3 sequences, about 55% of them seen only once. Sequences were obtained from blood. These receptors all come from a man at least 80 years old in good health.

This chain links TRBV6-5 with TRBJ2-3; the match to TRBD2 covers 8 bases. The CDR3 consists of 15 residues. CDR1 and CDR2 (germline): MNHEY, SVGAGI. V was clipped by 10 bases and J by 2 bases; unmatched bases: 11. The CDR3 spells CATRLSGSFTDTQYF. CDR3 nucleotide sequence: TGTGCCACTCGCCTCAGCGGGAGCTTCACAGATACGCAGTATTTT.

This chain connects TRBV12-3 or TRBV12-4 to TRBJ1-2, with D perhaps TRBD1 (5 bases). Trimming left V 3 bases short and J 4 bases short, with 15 bases between. The CDR3 is 15 amino acids. The CDR3 bases are TGTGCCAGCAGTTTGGATCACGGGGGAGGCTATGGCTACACCTTC. This gives the protein CASSLDHGGGYGYTF.

DNA for the CDR3: TGCAGCGGCAGGGGGCTCGACGAGCAGTACTTC. It translates to CSGRGLDEQYF. The chain couples TRBV29-1 to TRBJ2-7, with 8 bases fitting TRBD1. The CDR3 runs 11 residues. Germline CDR1 and CDR2: SQVTM and ANQGSEA. After removal of 7 bases from V and 5 bases from J, the junction contained 4 bases not matched to a gene.

V and J are TRBV6-5 and TRBJ2-1; 7 bases line up with TRBD2. Trimming took 6 bases from V and 10 from J; bases not matched to a gene: 18. The length of the CDR3 is 16 residues. Germline CDR1 and CDR2: MNHEY and SVGAGI. For the CDR3, the DNA is TGTGCCAGCAGCTCTAGGACTAGATCCTTCTCCTACGAGCAGTTCTTC. Its translation is CASSSRTRSFSYEQFF.

Note on this clonotype: At one end the junction does not follow the germline gene, possibly because of a read error. DNA for the CDR3: TGTGCCAGCAACCAAGAACTCCGGGACACTGAAGCTTTCTTT. Protein product: CASNQELRDTEAFF. The V and J genes are TRBV14 and TRBJ1-1; no firm D call. Germline V gene data show CDR1 as SGHDN and CDR2 as FVKESK. The CDR3 consists of 14 residues.

V is TRBV6-6 and J is TRBJ2-7; D ambiguous. The germline gives CDR1 MNHNY, CDR2 SVGAGI (reference sequence). Trimming removed 0 bases from V and 6 bases from J, with 9 bases in between. CDR3 size: 13 residues. CDR3 in amino acids: CASSYSEWGEQYF. The CDR3, as DNA: TGTGCCAGCAGTTACTCCGAGTGGGGCGAGCAGTACTTC.

J is TRBJ2-3 and V is TRBV29-1; D gene ambiguous. The CDR3 spans 14 residues. Germline V lookup: CDR1 SQVTM, CDR2 ANQGSEA. Trimming shortened V by 4 bases and J by 1 base, and 12 bases separated the two germline ends. CDR3 protein: CSVAKGEGTDTQYF. The CDR3 bases are TGCAGCGTTGCTAAGGGTGAGGGCACAGATACGCAGTATTTT.

This clonotype was observed a handful of times. The chain has TRBV20-1 and TRBJ2-5; 13 positions match TRBD2. Germline V gene sequence: CDR1 DFQATT, CDR2 SNEGSKA (reference sequence). V lost 3 bases to trimming and J lost 11 bases; unmatched junction nucleotides: 12. This CDR3 comprises 15 residues. The CDR3 sequence is CSARAPGLAGNEQYF. The CDR3 DNA is TGCAGTGCTAGGGCCCCGGGACTAGCGGGAAATGAGCAGTACTTC.

This clonotype showed up just a few times. The chain joins TRBV28 to TRBJ2-3, with 8 bases that match TRBD1. The CDR3 is 13 residues long. Germline V gene sequence: CDR1 MDHEN, CDR2 SYDVKM. V lost 9 bases and J lost 9; bases outside the gene matches: 11. As DNA, the CDR3 is TGTGCCAGGACAGGGGCGAGGGTGTTAACGCAGTATTTT. It encodes CARTGARVLTQYF.

A few counts support this clonotype. The chain uses TRBV6-5 and TRBJ2-4, with 7 bases matching TRBD2. Germline CDR1 and CDR2: MNHEY and SVGAGI. The CDR3 is made up of 15 amino acids. V was clipped by 6 bases and J by 0 bases; unmatched bases: 5. CDR3 DNA sequence: TGTGCCAGCAGACCGGGACTACAAGCCAAAAACATTCAGTACTTC. This translates into CASRPGLQAKNIQYF.

This chain joins TRBV24-1 and TRBJ2-2, with a tentative D call TRBD1 (6 bases). The germline CDR1 and CDR2 sequences are KGHDR and SFDVKD. The CDR3 is 15 residues long. V lost 5 bases and J 3 bases, leaving 12 bases between the germline ends. The CDR3 DNA follows: TGTGCCACCAGTGGTGGGGGCGCGGACACCGGGGAGCTGTTTTTT. It translates to CATSGGGADTGELFF.

This chain links TRBV2 with TRBJ2-5, with D perhaps being TRBD1 or TRBD2 (5 bases each). Germline V CDR1 and CDR2: SNHLY, FYNNEI. The V gene lost 7 bases and the J gene lost 5 bases, with 14 bases spanning the gap. There are 13 residues in the CDR3. CDR3 DNA: TGTGCCAGCACCGATGTGGGGACGGAGACCCAGTACTTC. It codes for CASTDVGTETQYF.

V usage is TRBV7-9 and J usage is TRBJ1-6; a possible D gene is TRBD1 (6 bases). The germline V and J ends were trimmed by 5 bases and 6 bases, with 11 bases remaining between them. The CDR3 runs 14 residues. CDR1 is SEHNR, CDR2 FQNEAQ, per germline (reference sequence). This chain's CDR3 is CASSHREGNSPLHF. The CDR3 DNA follows: TGTGCCAGCAGCCACAGGGAGGGTAATTCACCCCTCCACTTT.

The CDR3 spells CASSLGRGVNYGYTF. CDR3 bases: TGTGCCAGCAGCTTAGGCCGGGGGGTTAACTATGGCTACACCTTC. The chain recombines TRBV13 with TRBJ1-2; D perhaps matches TRBD1 (5 bases). The V gene's germline CDR1 is PRHDT and CDR2 FYEKMQ (reference sequence). The CDR3 length is 15 residues. The V end lost 0 bases, the J end lost 1 base, and 9 bases lay between the germline ends.

The chain is built from TRBV24-1 and TRBJ2-3; 8 nucleotides align to TRBD2. The CDR3 contains 13 residues. The J segment lost 3 bases and the V segment lost 7 bases, leaving 2 bases of the junction unmatched. Germline V CDR1 and CDR2: KGHDR, SFDVKD. The CDR3 region has the DNA TGTGCCACCAGGGCGGGAGGAACAGATACGCAGTATTTT. The encoded protein is CATRAGGTDTQYF.

This clonotype was observed a few times. The genes are TRBV20-1 and TRBJ2-1; 12 bases are shared with TRBD2. Germline CDR1 is DFQATT and CDR2 is SNEGSKA (reference sequence). With 3 bases clipped from V and 6 bases from J, the junction kept 6 bases outside the gene matches. The CDR3 spans 15 residues. CDR3 region: CSASGALAGGNEQFF. The CDR3 DNA reads as TGCAGTGCTAGTGGGGCACTAGCGGGGGGCAATGAGCAGTTCTTC.

Concerning this clonotype itself: A much larger clone is a single base away; this may be a read error. CDR3 region: CASSPRQDGLAKNIQYF. The CDR3, as DNA: TGTGCCAGCAGCCCCCGACAGGACGGACTAGCCAAAAACATTCAGTACTTC. The chain couples TRBV27 to TRBJ2-4, with D maybe TRBD1 (6 bases). Deletions cut 6 bases from V and 0 bases from J, with 18 bases between. Looked up from germline, CDR1 is MNHEY and CDR2 is SMNVEV (reference sequence). This CDR3 contains 17 residues.

J is TRBJ1-5 and V is TRBV7-9, with D possibly TRBD1 on 5 matching bases. V lost 4 bases and J lost 4, with 23 bases in between. The CDR3 covers 18 residues. CDR1 and CDR2 from the germline V gene are SEHNR and FQNEAQ (reference sequence). The CDR3 protein is CASSYSGRTQGRNQPQHF. CDR3 nucleotides: TGTGCCAGCAGCTACTCAGGGAGGACTCAAGGCAGAAATCAGCCCCAGCATTTT.

The CDR3 sequence is CASSLLTGNSYEQYF. The CDR3 DNA reads TGTGCCAGCAGCTTACTAACTGGAAATTCCTACGAGCAGTACTTC. The chain uses TRBV7-6 and TRBJ2-7; D is unresolved. V was pared by 2 bases and J by 1 base, with 12 bases between. This CDR3 has 15 residues. Germline loops: CDR1 SGHVS, CDR2 FNYEAQ.

Here the CDR3 DNA reads TGCAGCGTTGAAGATCGGGGTTCCCGGGGGAGGAATGAGCAGTTCTTC. It codes for CSVEDRGSRGRNEQFF. This chain links TRBV29-1 with TRBJ2-1, with a weak D call TRBD2 (6 bases). Per the germline V gene, CDR1 is SQVTM and CDR2 is ANQGSEA. V was cut by 0 bases and J by 7 bases, with 19 bases left in between. The CDR3 is made up of 16 amino acids.

Comment on this clonotype: A junction end diverges from the germline sequence, so it may reflect a read error. V and J are TRBV20-1 and TRBJ2-1, with D maybe TRBD2 (6 bases). CDR1 is DFQATT, CDR2 SNEGSKA, per germline (reference sequence). CDR3 length: 11 residues. The CDR3 nucleotides read TGCAGTACTAGGAGGGAGGACCCCCAGTTCTTC. It translates to CSTRREDPQFF.

The V and J genes are TRBV28 and TRBJ2-1; D perhaps matches TRBD1 (6 bases). Looked up from germline, CDR1 is MDHEN and CDR2 is SYDVKM. This CDR3 region has 16 residues. With 8 bases removed from V and 4 bases from J, the gap between germline ends came to 21 bases. CDR3 in amino acids: CASCVNAGARYNEQFF. The DNA of the CDR3 is TGTGCCAGCTGTGTCAATGCAGGGGCCCGATACAATGAGCAGTTCTTC.

The V gene is TRBV25-1, the J gene TRBJ2-1; weak D call: TRBD1 (6 bases). Germline values: CDR1 MGHDK, CDR2 SYGVNS. Trimming stripped 6 bases from V and 0 bases from J, with 12 bases between. CDR3 length: 15 amino acids. CDR3 in DNA: TGTGCCAGCAGCGGGACACCACCCTCCTACAATGAGCAGTTCTTC. It translates to CASSGTPPSYNEQFF.

J is TRBJ1-1 and V is TRBV4-2; 12 bases line up with TRBD1. This CDR3 spans 14 amino acids. CDR1 is LGHNA and CDR2 is YNFKEQ in the germline V gene. V was pared by 3 bases and J by 4 bases, with 0 bases of the junction left unmatched. CDR3: CASSQGQGATEAFF. The CDR3 DNA follows: TGTGCCAGCAGCCAGGGACAGGGGGCCACTGAAGCTTTCTTT.

This clonotype has just a few counts. The chain has TRBV6-1 and TRBJ2-5; a possible D gene is TRBD1 (5 bases). V lost 0 bases and J lost 7, with 18 bases in between. This CDR3 is built from 16 residues. Germline loops: CDR1 MNHNS, CDR2 SASEGT. The CDR3 spells CASSEAGLDIRTTQYF. In nucleotides, the CDR3 is TGTGCCAGCAGTGAAGCTGGTTTGGACATTAGAACGACCCAGTACTTC.

V is TRBV10-3 and J is TRBJ2-1; 13 bases are shared with TRBD2. Germline CDR1 ENHRY, CDR2 SYGVKD. The CDR3 contains 14 residues. V gave up 7 bases and J gave up 7 bases; unmatched junction bases: 4. In nucleotides, the CDR3 is TGTGCCATCATGGGACTAGCGGGGAAGAATGAGCAGTTCTTC. Its protein product is CAIMGLAGKNEQFF.

V usage is TRBV27 and J usage is TRBJ2-1, with a possible D match to TRBD2 (5 bases). Trimming removed 0 bases from V and 0 bases from J, with 6 bases in between. The CDR3 spans 15 residues. The germline CDR1 and CDR2 sequences are MNHEY and SMNVEV (reference sequence). CDR3 bases: TGTGCCAGCAGTTTATCCGGGGTCTCCTACAATGAGCAGTTCTTC. As protein: CASSLSGVSYNEQFF.

V and J are TRBV3-1 and TRBJ2-2, with D perhaps matching TRBD2 (6 bases). The CDR3 contains 15 residues. CDR1 LGHDT and CDR2 YNNKEL come from the germline V gene (reference sequence). Trimming removed 4 bases from V and 1 base from J, with 10 bases in between. In nucleotides, the CDR3 is TGTGCCAGCAGCCGGGACTTTCTGAACACCGGGGAGCTGTTTTTT. Amino acids: CASSRDFLNTGELFF.

CDR3: CASSPGGEKLFF. The CDR3 DNA sequence: TGTGCCAGCAGCCCTGGGGGGGAAAAACTGTTTTTT. The genes are TRBV27 and TRBJ1-4; TRBD1 is a possible D gene (5 bases). CDR1 is MNHEY, CDR2 SMNVEV, per germline (reference sequence). V lost 6 bases and J lost 8, with 10 bases in between. This CDR3 is 12 amino acids long.

The chain joins TRBV12-3 or TRBV12-4 to TRBJ2-1; D is perhaps TRBD1 (6 bases). CDR3 length equals 15 residues. Trimming took 6 bases from V and 0 from J, leaving 12 bases between them. The CDR3 DNA follows: TGTGCCAGCAGGGCCGACAGGAGCTCCTACAATGAGCAGTTCTTC. This gives the protein CASRADRSSYNEQFF.

There are a few counts of this clonotype. The chain links TRBV7-2 to TRBJ2-1; D call uncertain. Germline assignment: CDR1 SGHTA and CDR2 FQGNSA. V lost 1 base, J lost 9 bases, and 10 bases lay in between. CDR3 length: 13 residues. CDR3 protein: CASSLGGWAEQFF. Here the CDR3 DNA reads TGTGCCAGCAGCTTAGGGGGTTGGGCTGAGCAGTTCTTC.